The entry below describes one T cell receptor (beta chain). Its antigen is not identified. TCRdb reprocessed the reads via MiXCR and lists one record per CDR3 protein. The sample lists about 340,000 distinct CDR3 sequences; 25% to 30% were seen once. The data were taken from a study of T cell repertoires in cytomegalovirus infection. Across the study: It can be stated that public TCR beta signatures indicated CMV infection as well as a matching HLA type.

Whole-study results and caveats: The study found HLA-C-restricted CMV-specific TCR beta clonotypes dominating the ex vivo response.

This TCR was sampled from a human donor in good health (CMV status not recorded). Some clones in this sample may be carry-over from other donors' samples. The sequencing used cultured PBMCs, collected from culture after CMV antigen stimulation.

CDR3 bases: TGTGCCAGTAGTATTAAAGGGCAGGGGTCTTCCTACGAGCAGTACTTC. It translates to CASSIKGQGSSYEQYF. The chain is built from TRBV19 and TRBJ2-7; the D gene is possibly TRBD1 (6 bases). CDR3 size: 16 residues. Germline-derived CDR1 and CDR2 are LNHDA and SQIVND (reference sequence). V was shortened by 3 bases and J by 1 base, with 16 bases between the two germline ends. Full variable domain (missing parts from reference TRBV19 and TRBJ2-7): DGGITQSPKYLFRKEGQNVTLSCEQNLNHDAMYWYRQDPGQGLRLIYYSQIVNDFQKGDIAEGYSVSREKKESFPLTVTSAQKNPTAFYLCASSIKGQGSSYEQYFGPGTRLTVT.